This T cell receptor beta chain was found in a study of shared clonotypes between healthy human individuals. Overall study results and limits: Sampling was confined to blood; repertoires within tissues likely differ. What rarefaction showed was incomplete sorted-subset sequencing despite large depth. When naive CD4 clonotypes were compared across a handful of donors, around 4.6% were shared.

Execution of the assay was at deep level. The table came from immunoSEQ multiplex PCR; TCRdb's copy has only in-frame clones and leaves some out. The sample shows about 95,000 clones, under 70% of them seen only once. Remarks on this clone: Its specificity is not known.

This receptor was taken from a man aged 25-40 years in good health. The material sequenced was memory CD8+ T cells sorted from blood. Subset given: CD45RO+ cells pooled with CCR7-negative TemRA cells.

As DNA, the CDR3 is TGTGCCAGCAGTGAAGTAGACTACGAGCAGTACTTC. This encodes CASSEVDYEQYF. The chain recombines TRBV25-1 with TRBJ2-7; D is undetermined. Germline V lookup: CDR1 MGHDK, CDR2 SYGVNS. The V gene lost 2 bases and the J gene lost 3 bases, with 5 bases spanning the gap. The CDR3 spans 12 residues.